The present T cell receptor beta chain was sequenced within a study of blood T cell repertoires in COVID-19. The V and J ends lost 4 bases and 4 bases, in that order; junction bases with no gene match: 4. The CDR3 spans 15 residues. Germline V gene sequence: CDR1 MNHEY, CDR2 SVGEGT. The protocol was immunoSEQ multiplex PCR, while the TCRdb copy is restricted to in-frame clones and leaves out a portion. The sample includes more than 100,000 clones, roughly 83% of them seen just once. The chain has TRBV6-2 or TRBV6-3 and TRBJ2-6; 7 bases align to TRBD2. The receptor comes from an elderly woman with acute or convalescent COVID-19. The sequenced sample consisted of peripheral blood. DNA of the CDR3: TGTGCCAGCAGTTGGGGGGGGACCGGGGCCAACGTCCTGACTTTC. The encoded protein is CASSWGGTGANVLTF.